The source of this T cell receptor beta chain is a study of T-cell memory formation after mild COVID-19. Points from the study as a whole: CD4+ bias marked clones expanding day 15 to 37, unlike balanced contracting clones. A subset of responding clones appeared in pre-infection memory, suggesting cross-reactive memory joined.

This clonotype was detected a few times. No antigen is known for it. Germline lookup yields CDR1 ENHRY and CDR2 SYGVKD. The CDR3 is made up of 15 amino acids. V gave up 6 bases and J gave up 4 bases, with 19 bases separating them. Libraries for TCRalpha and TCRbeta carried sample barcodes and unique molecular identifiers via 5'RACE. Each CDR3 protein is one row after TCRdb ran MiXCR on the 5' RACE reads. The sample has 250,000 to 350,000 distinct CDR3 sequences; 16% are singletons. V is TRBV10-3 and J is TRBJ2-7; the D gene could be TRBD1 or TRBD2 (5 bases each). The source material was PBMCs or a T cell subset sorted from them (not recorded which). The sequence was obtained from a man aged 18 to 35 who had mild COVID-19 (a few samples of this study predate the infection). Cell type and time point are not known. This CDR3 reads CAISPGTGHPYEQYF. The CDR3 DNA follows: TGTGCCATCAGCCCGGGGACCGGACATCCTTACGAGCAGTACTTC.